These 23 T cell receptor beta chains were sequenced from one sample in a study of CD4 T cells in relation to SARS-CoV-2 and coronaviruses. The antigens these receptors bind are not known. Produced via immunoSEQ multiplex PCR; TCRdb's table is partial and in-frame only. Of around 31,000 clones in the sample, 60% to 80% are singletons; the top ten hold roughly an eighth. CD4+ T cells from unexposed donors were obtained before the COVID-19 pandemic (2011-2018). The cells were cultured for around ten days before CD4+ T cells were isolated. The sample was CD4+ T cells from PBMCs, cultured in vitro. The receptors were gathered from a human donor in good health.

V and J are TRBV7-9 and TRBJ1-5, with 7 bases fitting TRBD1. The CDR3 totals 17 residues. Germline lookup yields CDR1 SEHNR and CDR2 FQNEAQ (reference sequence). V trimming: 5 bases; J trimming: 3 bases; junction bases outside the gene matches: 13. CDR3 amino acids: CASSPWGTGADNQPQHF. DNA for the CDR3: TGTGCCAGCAGCCCCTGGGGTACAGGGGCTGACAATCAGCCCCAGCATTTT.

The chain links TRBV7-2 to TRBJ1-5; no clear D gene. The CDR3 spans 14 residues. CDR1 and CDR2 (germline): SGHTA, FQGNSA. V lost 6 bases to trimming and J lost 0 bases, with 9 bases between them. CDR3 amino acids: CASSIHYSNQPQHF. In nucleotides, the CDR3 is TGTGCCAGCAGTATTCATTATAGCAATCAGCCCCAGCATTTT.

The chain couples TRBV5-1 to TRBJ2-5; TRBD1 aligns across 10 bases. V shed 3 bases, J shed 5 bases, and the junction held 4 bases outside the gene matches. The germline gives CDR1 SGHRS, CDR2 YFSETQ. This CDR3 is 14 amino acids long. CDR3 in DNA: TGCGCCAGCAGCTCGGGGACAGGGGAGGAGACCCAGTACTTC. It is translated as CASSSGTGEETQYF.

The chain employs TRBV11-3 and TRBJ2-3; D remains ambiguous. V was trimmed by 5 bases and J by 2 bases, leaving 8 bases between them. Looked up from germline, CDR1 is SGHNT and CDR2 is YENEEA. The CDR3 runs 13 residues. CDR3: CASSLDNTDTQYF. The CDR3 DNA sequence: TGTGCCAGCAGCCTCGACAACACAGATACGCAGTATTTT. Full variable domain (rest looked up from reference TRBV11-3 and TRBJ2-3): EAGVVQSPRYKIIEKKQPVAFWCNPISGHNTLYWYLQNLGQGPELLIRYENEEAVDDSQLPKDRFSAERLKGVDSTLKIQPAELGDSAVYLCASSLDNTDTQYFGPGTRLTVL.

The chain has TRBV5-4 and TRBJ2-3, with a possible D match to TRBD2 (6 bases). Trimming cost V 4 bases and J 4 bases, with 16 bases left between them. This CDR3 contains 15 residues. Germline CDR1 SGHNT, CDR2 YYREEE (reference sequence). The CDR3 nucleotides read TGTGCCAGCAGCAGGAAGGAGGGTGGGCCAGATACGCAGTATTTT. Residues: CASSRKEGGPDTQYF. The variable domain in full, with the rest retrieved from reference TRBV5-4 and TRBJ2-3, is ETGVTQSPTHLIKTRGQQVTLRCSSQSGHNTVSWYQQALGQGPQFIFQYYREEENGRGNFPPRFSGLQFPNYSSELNVNALELDDSALYLCASSRKEGGPDTQYFGPGTRLTVL.

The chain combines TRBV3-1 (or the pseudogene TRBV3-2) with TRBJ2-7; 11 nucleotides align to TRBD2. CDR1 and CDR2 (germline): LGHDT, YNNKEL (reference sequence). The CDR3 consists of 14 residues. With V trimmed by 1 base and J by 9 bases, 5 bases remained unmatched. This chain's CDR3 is CASSQGLAGGRQYF. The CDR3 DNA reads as TGTGCCAGCAGCCAAGGTCTAGCGGGAGGCAGGCAGTACTTC.

The CDR3, as DNA: TGTGCCAGCAGGAACGGGATGATGGGGTCTTCACCCCTCCACTTT. Encoded protein: CASRNGMMGSSPLHF. The chain couples TRBV2 to TRBJ1-6; no clear D gene. The V gene lost 6 bases and the J gene lost 9 bases, with 18 bases spanning the gap. The CDR3 is 15 residues long. The germline V gene has CDR1 SNHLY and CDR2 FYNNEI.

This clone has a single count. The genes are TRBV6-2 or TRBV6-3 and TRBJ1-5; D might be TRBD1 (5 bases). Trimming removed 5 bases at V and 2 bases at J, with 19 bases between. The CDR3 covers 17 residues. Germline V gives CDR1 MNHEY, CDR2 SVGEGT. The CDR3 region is CASSPRGYIGGNQPQHF. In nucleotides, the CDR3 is TGTGCCAGCAGTCCGCGGGGGTATATAGGTGGCAATCAGCCCCAGCATTTT.

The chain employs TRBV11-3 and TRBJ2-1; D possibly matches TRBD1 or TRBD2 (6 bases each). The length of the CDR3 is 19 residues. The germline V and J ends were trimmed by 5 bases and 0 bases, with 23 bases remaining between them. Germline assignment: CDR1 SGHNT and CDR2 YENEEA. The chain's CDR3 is CASSRGGTHHLSSYNEQFF. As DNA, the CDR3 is TGTGCCAGCAGCCGAGGCGGGACACATCACCTGAGCTCCTACAATGAGCAGTTCTTC.

This chain's CDR3 is CASSPRGWGGADTQYF. CDR3 DNA: TGTGCCAGCAGCCCACGGGGGTGGGGTGGGGCAGATACGCAGTATTTT. The V and J genes are TRBV9 and TRBJ2-3; possible D gene TRBD2, 6 bases. CDR1 and CDR2 from the germline V gene are SGDLS and YYNGEE. Trimming cost V 4 bases and J 4 bases, with 19 bases left between them. This CDR3 contains 16 residues.

For the CDR3, the DNA is TGTGCCAGCAGTTACTGGTTGGGGTCTGAAGCTTTCTTT. It translates to CASSYWLGSEAFF. This chain connects TRBV6-2 or TRBV6-3 to TRBJ1-1, with D unclear. Deletions cut 1 base from V and 6 bases from J, with 9 bases between. This CDR3 is 13 amino acids long. Germline CDR1 MNHEY, CDR2 SVGEGT.

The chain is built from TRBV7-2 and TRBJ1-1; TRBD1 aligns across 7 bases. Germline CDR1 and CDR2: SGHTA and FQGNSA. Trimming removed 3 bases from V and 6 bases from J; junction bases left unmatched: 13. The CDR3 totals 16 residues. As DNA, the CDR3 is TGTGCCAGCAGCTTCCGGGACAGCGGAGGGAGGCCTGAAGCTTTCTTT. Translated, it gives CASSFRDSGGRPEAFF.

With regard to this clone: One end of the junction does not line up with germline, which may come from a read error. The CDR3 loop reads CASSYSDRGGKAFF. CDR3 nucleotides: TGTGCCAGCAGCTACTCTGACAGGGGAGGGAAAGCTTTCTTT. This chain connects TRBV6-5 to TRBJ1-1; 8 bases line up with TRBD1. The CDR3 is made up of 14 amino acids. CDR1 and CDR2 from the germline V gene are MNHEY and SVGAGI.

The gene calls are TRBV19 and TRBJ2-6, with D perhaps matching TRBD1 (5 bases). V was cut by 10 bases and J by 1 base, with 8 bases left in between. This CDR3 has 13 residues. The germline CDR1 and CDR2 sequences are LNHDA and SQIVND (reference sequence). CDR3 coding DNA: TGTGCCACCGCAGGGTCTGGGGCCAACGTCCTGACTTTC. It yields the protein CATAGSGANVLTF.

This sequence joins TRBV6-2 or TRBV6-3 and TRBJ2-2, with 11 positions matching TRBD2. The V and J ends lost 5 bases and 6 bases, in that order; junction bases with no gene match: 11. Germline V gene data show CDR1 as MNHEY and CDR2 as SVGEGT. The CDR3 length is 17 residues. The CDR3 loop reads CASSPPSSGRRAGELFF. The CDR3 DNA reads TGTGCCAGCAGTCCGCCTTCTAGCGGGAGGAGGGCCGGGGAGCTGTTTTTT.

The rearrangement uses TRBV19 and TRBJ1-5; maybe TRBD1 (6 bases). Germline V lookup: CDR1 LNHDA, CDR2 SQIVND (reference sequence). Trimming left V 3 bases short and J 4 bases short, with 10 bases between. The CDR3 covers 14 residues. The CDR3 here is CASSIRGGNQPQHF. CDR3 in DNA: TGTGCCAGTAGTATTCGAGGGGGGAATCAGCCCCAGCATTTT.

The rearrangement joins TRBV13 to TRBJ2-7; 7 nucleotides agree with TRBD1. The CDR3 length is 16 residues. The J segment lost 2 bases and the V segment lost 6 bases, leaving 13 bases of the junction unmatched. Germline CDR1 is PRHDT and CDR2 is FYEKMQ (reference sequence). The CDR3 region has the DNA TGTGCCAGCAGGAAACAGGGGCAGGGGCCGACCTACGAGCAGTACTTC. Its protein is CASRKQGQGPTYEQYF. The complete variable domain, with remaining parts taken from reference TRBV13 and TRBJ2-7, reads AAGVIQSPRHLIKEKRETATLKCYPIPRHDTVYWYQQGPGQDPQFLISFYEKMQSDKGSIPDRFSAQQFSDYHSELNMSSLELGDSALYFCASRKQGQGPTYEQYFGPGTRLTVT.

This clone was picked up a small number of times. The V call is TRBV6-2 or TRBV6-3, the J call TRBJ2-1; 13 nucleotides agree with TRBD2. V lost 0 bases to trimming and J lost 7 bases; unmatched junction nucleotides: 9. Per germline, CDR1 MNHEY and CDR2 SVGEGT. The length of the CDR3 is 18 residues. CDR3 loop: CASSYSGATSGGANEQFF. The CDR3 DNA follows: TGTGCCAGCAGTTACTCGGGGGCCACTAGCGGGGGGGCGAATGAGCAGTTCTTC.

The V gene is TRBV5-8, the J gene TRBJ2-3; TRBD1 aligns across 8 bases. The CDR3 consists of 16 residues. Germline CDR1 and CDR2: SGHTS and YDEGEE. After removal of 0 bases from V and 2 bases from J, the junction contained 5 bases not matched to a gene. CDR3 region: CASSLGQGFTTDTQYF. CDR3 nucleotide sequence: TGTGCCAGCAGCTTGGGACAGGGGTTCACCACAGATACGCAGTATTTT.

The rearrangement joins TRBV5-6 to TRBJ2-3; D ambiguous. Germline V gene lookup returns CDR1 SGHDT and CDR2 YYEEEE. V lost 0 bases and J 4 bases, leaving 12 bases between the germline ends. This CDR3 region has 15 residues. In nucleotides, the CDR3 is TGTGCCAGCAGCTTGGCTGGAGTTACAGCAGATACGCAGTATTTT. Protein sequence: CASSLAGVTADTQYF.

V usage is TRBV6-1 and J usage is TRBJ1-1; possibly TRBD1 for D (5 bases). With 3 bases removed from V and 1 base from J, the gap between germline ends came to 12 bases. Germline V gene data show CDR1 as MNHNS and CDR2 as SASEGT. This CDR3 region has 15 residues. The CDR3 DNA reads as TGTGCCAGCAGTGAGCCGCAGGGCGGGAACACTGAAGCTTTCTTT. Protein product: CASSEPQGGNTEAFF.

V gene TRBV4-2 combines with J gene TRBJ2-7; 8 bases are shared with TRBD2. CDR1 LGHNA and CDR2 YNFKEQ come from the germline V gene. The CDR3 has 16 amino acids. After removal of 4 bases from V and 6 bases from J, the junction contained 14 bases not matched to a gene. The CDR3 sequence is CASSPAATREEGEQYF. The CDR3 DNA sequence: TGTGCCAGCAGCCCAGCTGCCACGCGGGAGGAGGGCGAGCAGTACTTC.

The CDR3 DNA follows: TGTGCCAGTAGTCCTTTCTACCGGGGCCAGGGAACTGGAAACACCATATATTTT. Translation: CASSPFYRGQGTGNTIYF. The J gene is TRBJ1-3, the V gene TRBV19, with D perhaps matching TRBD1 (5 bases). The V gene's germline CDR1 is LNHDA and CDR2 SQIVND (reference sequence). The CDR3 runs 18 residues. Trimming removed 5 bases at V and 2 bases at J, with 22 bases between.